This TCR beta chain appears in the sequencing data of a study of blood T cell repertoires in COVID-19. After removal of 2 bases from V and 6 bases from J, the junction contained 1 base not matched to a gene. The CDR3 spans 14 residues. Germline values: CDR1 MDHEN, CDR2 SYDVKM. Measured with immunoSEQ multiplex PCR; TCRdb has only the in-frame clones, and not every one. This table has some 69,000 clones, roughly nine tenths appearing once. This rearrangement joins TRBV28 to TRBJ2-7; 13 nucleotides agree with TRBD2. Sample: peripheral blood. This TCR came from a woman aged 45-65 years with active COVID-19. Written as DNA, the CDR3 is TGTGCCAGCAGTTTAGGACTAGCGGGAGCCGAGCAGTACTTC. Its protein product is CASSLGLAGAEQYF. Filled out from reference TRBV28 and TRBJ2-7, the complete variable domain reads DVKVTQSSRYLVKRTGEKVFLECVQDMDHENMFWYRQDPGLGLRLIYFSYDVKMKEKGDIPEGYSVSREKKERFSLILESASTNQTSMYLCASSLGLAGAEQYFGPGTRLTVT.